This TCR beta chain appears in the sequencing data of a study of spatial heterogeneity in lung cancer. As for time point: sample taken at primary tumor resection. This CDR3 spans 15 amino acids. Germline trimming cut 4 bases from V and 2 bases from J; bases unmatched to any gene: 7. Germline CDR1 MNHEY, CDR2 SMNVEV (reference sequence). TCRdb passed the 5' RACE reads through MiXCR, listing each CDR3 protein once. The sample shows more than 80,000 distinct CDR3 sequences, approximately 12% of them seen only once. Source: PBMCs, taken at surgery. The gene calls are TRBV27 and TRBJ1-1; 7 positions match TRBD1. This clonotype was sampled from a male donor with early-stage non-small cell lung cancer. The CDR3 nucleotides read TGTGCCAGCAGTTACAGGGGCCGCATTAACACTGAAGCTTTCTTT. Protein product: CASSYRGRINTEAFF.